These 18 T cell receptor beta chains originate from one sample sequenced in a study of shared clonotypes between healthy human individuals. Data came from immunoSEQ multiplex PCR; TCRdb stores just in-frame clones and leaves some out. The repertoire holds around 700,000 clones, 72% seen once, with about 1.7% in the top ten. Sequencing was performed on memory CD4+ T cells sorted from blood. Subset of the sample: CD45RA-negative fraction. The source of these receptors is a woman aged 25 to 39 in good health.

This clone was detected a few times. This chain links TRBV28 with TRBJ1-3; D is ambiguous. Trimming left V 1 base short and J 8 bases short, with 12 bases between. The CDR3 extends over 14 amino acids. CDR1 is MDHEN and CDR2 is SYDVKM in the germline V gene. This chain's CDR3 is CASSLLGLHDTIYF. CDR3 coding DNA: TGTGCCAGCAGTTTATTAGGGCTCCACGACACCATATATTTT.

This clone was picked up a small number of times. The CDR3 region has the DNA TGTGCCAGCAGTGTGAGGCTAGCGGGAGGGCCGGTTGAGGAGACCCAGTACTTC. Translation: CASSVRLAGGPVEETQYF. The chain links TRBV2 to TRBJ2-5; 12 nucleotides match TRBD2. Trimming removed 4 bases from V and 5 bases from J; junction bases left unmatched: 14. The CDR3 is made up of 18 amino acids. Germline CDR1 is SNHLY and CDR2 is FYNNEI.

The CDR3 coding sequence is TGCAGCGTTGATACTAGTGATACGCAGTATTTT. Translated: CSVDTSDTQYF. The chain has TRBV29-1 and TRBJ2-3; tentative D call: TRBD2 (5 bases). The CDR3 is made up of 11 amino acids. Germline CDR1 SQVTM, CDR2 ANQGSEA. Trimming shortened V by 3 bases and J by 6 bases, and 7 bases separated the two germline ends.

This chain connects TRBV7-3 to TRBJ2-2; TRBD1 matches at 8 bases. The junction had 11 bases not matched to a gene; V was cut back by 5 bases and J by 3 bases. The CDR3 extends over 17 amino acids. Germline V gives CDR1 SGHTA, CDR2 FQGTGA. The CDR3 DNA sequence: TGTGCCAGCAGCCAATATCAGGGGGCGCCTGACACCGGGGAGCTGTTTTTT. It yields the protein CASSQYQGAPDTGELFF.

The rearrangement links TRBV29-1 to TRBJ2-7; D unresolved. Germline V lookup: CDR1 SQVTM, CDR2 ANQGSEA. The V and J ends lost 4 bases and 3 bases respectively, with 10 bases between them. The CDR3 consists of 12 residues. In DNA, the CDR3 is TGCAGCGTTGCGTTCAACGGCTACGAGCAGTACTTC. It specifies CSVAFNGYEQYF.

This sequence joins TRBV5-1 and TRBJ2-1, with 7 bases fitting TRBD2. Germline CDR1 reads SGHRS; CDR2 reads YFSETQ. CDR3 size: 17 residues. Trimming cost V 4 bases and J 0 bases; bases outside gene matches: 10. The CDR3 region has the DNA TGCGCCAGCAGCGGGACTACCTCCTCAAGCTCCTACAATGAGCAGTTCTTC. This gives the protein CASSGTTSSSSYNEQFF.

The chain combines TRBV28 with TRBJ2-2; TRBD2 might be the D (5 bases). The germline V gene has CDR1 MDHEN and CDR2 SYDVKM. The CDR3 consists of 14 residues. With 5 bases removed from V and 4 bases from J, the gap between germline ends came to 11 bases. The CDR3 spells CASSRYSATGELFF. The CDR3 nucleotides are TGTGCCAGCAGTCGGTATAGCGCCACCGGGGAGCTGTTTTTT.

The V and J genes are TRBV18 and TRBJ2-2, with D possibly matching TRBD2 (5 bases). Germline V CDR1 and CDR2: KGHSH, LQKENI. Trimming pared 3 bases from V and 3 bases from J, leaving 14 bases between. The CDR3 totals 16 residues. The CDR3 is CASSPTDGIYTGELFF. The CDR3, as DNA: TGTGCCAGCTCACCTACTGACGGGATTTACACCGGGGAGCTGTTTTTT.

This chain joins TRBV5-6 and TRBJ2-7; D is possibly TRBD1 (5 bases). Per germline, CDR1 SGHDT and CDR2 YYEEEE. Trimming left V 2 bases short and J 1 base short, with 7 bases between. This CDR3 has 13 residues. The CDR3 reads CASSLQVSYEQYF. The DNA for the CDR3 is TGTGCCAGCAGCTTACAGGTATCCTACGAGCAGTACTTC.

The genes are TRBV30 and TRBJ1-5; no clear D gene. CDR1 and CDR2 (germline): GTSNPN, SVGIG (reference sequence). V was trimmed by 0 bases and J by 4 bases, leaving 7 bases between them. The CDR3 has 13 amino acids. The DNA of the CDR3 is TGTGCCTGGAGTGTACATGATAATCAGCCCCAGCATTTT. Its translation is CAWSVHDNQPQHF.

This clone has only a few counts. The rearrangement uses TRBV5-4 and TRBJ2-1; D tentatively reads TRBD1 or TRBD2 (6 bases each). CDR1 and CDR2 from the germline V gene are SGHNT and YYREEE (reference sequence). V lost 4 bases to trimming and J lost 3 bases, with 14 bases between them. The CDR3 consists of 15 residues. CDR3: CASSGGGGGYNEQFF. CDR3 DNA sequence: TGTGCCAGCAGCGGAGGGGGAGGAGGCTACAATGAGCAGTTCTTC.

Of note for this clone: Other DNA sequences in this specimen translate into the identical CDR3. The CDR3 DNA is TGTGCCAGCTCGCCCGGACAGGGGGCGTTTGGCTACACCTTC. Amino acid sequence: CASSPGQGAFGYTF. This sequence joins TRBV18 and TRBJ1-2; 11 nucleotides align to TRBD1. The CDR3 is 14 residues long. Germline trimming cut 6 bases from V and 7 bases from J; bases unmatched to any gene: 7. Germline V gene lookup returns CDR1 KGHSH and CDR2 LQKENI. Full variable domain (rest looked up from reference TRBV18 and TRBJ1-2): NAGVMQNPRHLVRRRGQEARLRCSPMKGHSHVYWYRQLPEEGLKFMVYLQKENIIDESGMPKERFSAEFPKEGPSILRIQQVVRGDSAAYFCASSPGQGAFGYTFGSGTRLTVV.

The gene calls are TRBV27 and TRBJ1-3, with TRBD1 matching 9 bases. V shed 8 bases, J shed 1 base, and the junction held 9 bases outside the gene matches. CDR1 and CDR2 from the germline V gene are MNHEY and SMNVEV (reference sequence). CDR3 size: 16 residues. CDR3 region: CASSRGQGVSGNTIYF. The CDR3 bases are TGTGCCAGCTCACGGGGACAGGGTGTTTCTGGAAACACCATATATTTT.

This clone was counted only a few times. The V gene is TRBV28, the J gene TRBJ2-7; D is unclear. Germline CDR1 and CDR2: MDHEN and SYDVKM. The CDR3 totals 11 residues. V was cut by 8 bases and J by 4 bases, with 9 bases left in between. The CDR3 reads CASGSFYEQYF. The CDR3 DNA reads TGTGCCAGCGGGTCCTTTTACGAGCAGTACTTC. The complete variable domain, with remaining parts taken from reference TRBV28 and TRBJ2-7, reads DVKVTQSSRYLVKRTGEKVFLECVQDMDHENMFWYRQDPGLGLRLIYFSYDVKMKEKGDIPEGYSVSREKKERFSLILESASTNQTSMYLCASGSFYEQYFGPGTRLTVT.

This chain joins TRBV7-9 and TRBJ2-1; 8 positions agree with TRBD2. V lost 4 bases to trimming and J lost 2 bases; unmatched junction nucleotides: 7. The CDR3 has 16 amino acids. Germline lookup yields CDR1 SEHNR and CDR2 FQNEAQ (reference sequence). CDR3 coding DNA: TGTGCCAGCAGCTCCGGAGCGGGAGTAGCCTACAATGAGCAGTTCTTC. Amino acid sequence: CASSSGAGVAYNEQFF.

This clone showed up just a few times. The J gene is TRBJ1-3, the V gene TRBV2; D gene ambiguous. V dropped 6 bases and J dropped 0 bases, with 9 bases sitting between them. CDR1 SNHLY and CDR2 FYNNEI come from the germline V gene. The CDR3 extends over 14 amino acids. This chain's CDR3 is CASSRITSGNTIYF. CDR3 DNA sequence: TGTGCCAGCAGCAGGATTACCTCTGGAAACACCATATATTTT.

The chain has TRBV28 and TRBJ2-7; TRBD2 agrees at 10 bases. This CDR3 contains 15 residues. The germline V gene has CDR1 MDHEN and CDR2 SYDVKM. The J segment lost 4 bases and the V segment lost 5 bases, leaving 8 bases of the junction unmatched. This CDR3 is CASSRTSGAFYEQYF. The CDR3 nucleotides are TGTGCCAGCAGTCGTACTAGCGGGGCCTTTTACGAGCAGTACTTC.

The rearrangement links TRBV7-9 to TRBJ2-4; D ambiguous. The CDR3 is made up of 15 amino acids. The V gene's germline CDR1 is SEHNR and CDR2 FQNEAQ (reference sequence). The V gene lost 0 bases and the J gene lost 1 base, with 7 bases spanning the gap. CDR3 coding DNA: TGTGCCAGCAGCTTAGCGGGAAGGGCCAAAAACATTCAGTACTTC. Protein product: CASSLAGRAKNIQYF.